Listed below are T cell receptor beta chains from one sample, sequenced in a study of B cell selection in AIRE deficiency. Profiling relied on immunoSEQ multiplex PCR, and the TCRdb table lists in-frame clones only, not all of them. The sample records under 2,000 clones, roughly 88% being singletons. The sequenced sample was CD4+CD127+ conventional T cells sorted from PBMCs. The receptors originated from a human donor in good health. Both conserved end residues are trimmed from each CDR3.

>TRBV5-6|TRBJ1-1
ASSLSVGTGGTEAF
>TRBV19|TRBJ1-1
ASSMRAGLDAEAF
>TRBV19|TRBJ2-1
ATSTKQRSSGNEQF
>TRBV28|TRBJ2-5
ASSGSVQETQY
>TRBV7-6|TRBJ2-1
ASSFSDGFSYEQF
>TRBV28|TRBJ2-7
ASSPRKPYEQY
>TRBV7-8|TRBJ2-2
ASSLWSRGLDYGELF
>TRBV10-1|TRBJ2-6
ASSVDPDRQSRANVLT
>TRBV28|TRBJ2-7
ASSLAGGAYEQY
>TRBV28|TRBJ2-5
ASTGLAGGPGETQY
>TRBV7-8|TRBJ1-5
ASSPRGYNQPQH
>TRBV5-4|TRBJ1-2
ASSLVGGGYGYT
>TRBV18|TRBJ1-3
ASSPVTGTGNTIY
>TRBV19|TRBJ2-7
ASSISRDSSYEQY
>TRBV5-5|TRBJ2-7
ASSRLVSGEGY
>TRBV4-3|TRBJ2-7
ASSQAGGGIYEQY
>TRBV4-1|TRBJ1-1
ASSQGPGQGENTEAF
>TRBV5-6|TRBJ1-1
ASSPLTVNTEAF
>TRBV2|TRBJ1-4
ASRRGSNEKLF
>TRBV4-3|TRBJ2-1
ASSQESIRLAEAYNDQF
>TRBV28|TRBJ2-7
ASRAGAPYEQY
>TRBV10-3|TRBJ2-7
AISEKGLAGPGQY
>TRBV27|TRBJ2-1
ASSRTSGRAVYEQF
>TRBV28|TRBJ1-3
ASSPPKGHSGNTIY
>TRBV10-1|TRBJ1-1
ASSDPGNTEAF
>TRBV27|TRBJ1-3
ASSLSGTGGYVAGNTIY
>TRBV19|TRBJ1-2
ASTDREIGYT
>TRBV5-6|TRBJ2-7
ASSLTGPYEQY
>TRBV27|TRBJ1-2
ASSFGQYYSGGYT
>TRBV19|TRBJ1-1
ASSLGINTEAF